What follows describes a single T cell receptor (beta chain). Authors' data handling: The authors estimated nucleated cell counts from reference gene primer amplification. Profiled with immunoSEQ multiplex PCR; TCRdb holds only in-frame clones, not every one. V and J calls plus clone size are reproduced from that table; the DNA served to infer D and trimming. The sample contains roughly 50,000 clones, over 80% of which appear only once. Per germline, CDR1 PRHDT and CDR2 FYEKMQ (reference sequence). The CDR3 runs to 14 residues. V lost 5 bases and J 11 bases, leaving 21 bases between the germline ends. This entry comes from a study of blood T cell repertoires in COVID-19. Across the whole study: Spain, Italy and the United States supplied samples that represented acute and convalescent COVID-19. Sources were T cells, B-cell-depleted T cells, or PBMCs; the material itself was cDNA or gDNA.

This clonotype originated in a man between 65 and 85 years old with acute or convalescent COVID-19. Specimen: peripheral blood. The rearrangement joins TRBV13 to TRBJ1-1; unclear D gene. The CDR3 DNA reads as TGTGCCAGCAGCGCCCACGGAGCGGGAGGATGGGCTTTCTTT. It encodes CASSAHGAGGWAFF.